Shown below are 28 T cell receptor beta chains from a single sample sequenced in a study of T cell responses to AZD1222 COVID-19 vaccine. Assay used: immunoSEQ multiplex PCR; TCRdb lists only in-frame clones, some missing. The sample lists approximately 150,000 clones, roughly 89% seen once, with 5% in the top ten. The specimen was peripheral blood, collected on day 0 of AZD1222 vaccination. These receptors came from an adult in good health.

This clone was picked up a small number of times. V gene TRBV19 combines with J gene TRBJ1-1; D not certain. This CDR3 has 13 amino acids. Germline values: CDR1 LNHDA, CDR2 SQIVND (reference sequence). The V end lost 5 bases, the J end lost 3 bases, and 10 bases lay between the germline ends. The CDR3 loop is CASSATVYTEAFF. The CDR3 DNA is TGTGCCAGTAGTGCAACAGTGTACACTGAAGCTTTCTTT.

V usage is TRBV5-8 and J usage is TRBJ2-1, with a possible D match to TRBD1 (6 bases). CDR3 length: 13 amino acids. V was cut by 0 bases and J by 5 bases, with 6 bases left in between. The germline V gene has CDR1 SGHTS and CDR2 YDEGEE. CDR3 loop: CASSLDRDNEQFF. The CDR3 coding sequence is TGTGCCAGCAGCTTGGACAGGGACAATGAGCAGTTCTTC.

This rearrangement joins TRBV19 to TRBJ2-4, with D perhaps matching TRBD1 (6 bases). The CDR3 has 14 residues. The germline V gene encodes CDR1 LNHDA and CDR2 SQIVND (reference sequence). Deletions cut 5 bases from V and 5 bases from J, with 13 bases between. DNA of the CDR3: TGTGCCAGTAGTTTGGACAGCGGACAAAACATTCAGTACTTC. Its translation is CASSLDSGQNIQYF.

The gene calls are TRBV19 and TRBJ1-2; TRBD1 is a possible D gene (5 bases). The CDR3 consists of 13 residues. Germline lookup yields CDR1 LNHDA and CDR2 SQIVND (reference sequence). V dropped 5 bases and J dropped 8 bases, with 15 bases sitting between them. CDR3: CASSGTAKGGYTF. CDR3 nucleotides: TGTGCCAGTAGTGGGACGGCAAAGGGAGGCTACACCTTC.

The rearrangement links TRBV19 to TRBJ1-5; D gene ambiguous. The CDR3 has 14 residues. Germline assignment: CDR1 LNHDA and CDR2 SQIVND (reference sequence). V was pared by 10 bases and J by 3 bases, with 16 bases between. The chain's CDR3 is CATSVHPNNQPQHF. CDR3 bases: TGTGCCACGTCCGTCCACCCCAACAATCAGCCCCAGCATTTT.

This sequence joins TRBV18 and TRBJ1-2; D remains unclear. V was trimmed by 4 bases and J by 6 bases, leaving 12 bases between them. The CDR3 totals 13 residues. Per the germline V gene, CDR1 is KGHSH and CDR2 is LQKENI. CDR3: CASSQDLQDGYTF. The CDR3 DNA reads TGTGCCAGCTCACAGGATCTCCAGGATGGCTACACCTTC.

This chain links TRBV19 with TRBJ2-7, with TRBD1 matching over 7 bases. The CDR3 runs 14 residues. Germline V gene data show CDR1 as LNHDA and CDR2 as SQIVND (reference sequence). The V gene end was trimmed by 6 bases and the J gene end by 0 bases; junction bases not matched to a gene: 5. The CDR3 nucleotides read TGTGCCAGTAGCCCGACAGGGAGCTCCTACGAGCAGTACTTC. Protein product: CASSPTGSSYEQYF.

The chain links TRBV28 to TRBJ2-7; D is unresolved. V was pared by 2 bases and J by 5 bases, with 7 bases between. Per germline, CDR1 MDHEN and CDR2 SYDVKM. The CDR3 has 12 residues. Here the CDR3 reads CASSLRDDEQYF. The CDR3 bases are TGTGCCAGCAGTTTAAGAGACGACGAGCAGTACTTC.

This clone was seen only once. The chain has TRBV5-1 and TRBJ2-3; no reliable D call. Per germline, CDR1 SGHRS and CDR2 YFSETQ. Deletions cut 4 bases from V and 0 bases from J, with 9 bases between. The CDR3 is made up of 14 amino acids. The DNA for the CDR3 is TGCGCCAGCAGCCGTCAGGAGAGCACAGATACGCAGTATTTT. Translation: CASSRQESTDTQYF.

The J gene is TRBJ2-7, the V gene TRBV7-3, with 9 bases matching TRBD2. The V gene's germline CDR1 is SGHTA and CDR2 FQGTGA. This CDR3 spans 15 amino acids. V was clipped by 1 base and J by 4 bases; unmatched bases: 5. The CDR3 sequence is CASSLRGGREYEQYF. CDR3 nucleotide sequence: TGTGCCAGCAGCTTAAGAGGCGGGAGGGAATACGAGCAGTACTTC.

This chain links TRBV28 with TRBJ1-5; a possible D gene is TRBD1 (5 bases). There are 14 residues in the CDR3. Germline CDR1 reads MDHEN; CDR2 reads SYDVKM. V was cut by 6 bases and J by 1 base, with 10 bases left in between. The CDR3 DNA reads TGTGCCAGCAGCACGCAGGGAAGCAATCAGCCCCAGCATTTT. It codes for CASSTQGSNQPQHF.

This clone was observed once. Here the CDR3 DNA reads TGTGCCAGCACCACCCTAGATCCCGGGGAGCTGTTTTTT. Translation gives CASTTLDPGELFF. This sequence joins TRBV21-1 and TRBJ2-2; the table's D call of TRBD2 was not tested on the DNA. TRBV21-1 is deemed a pseudogene. The CDR3 extends over 13 amino acids.

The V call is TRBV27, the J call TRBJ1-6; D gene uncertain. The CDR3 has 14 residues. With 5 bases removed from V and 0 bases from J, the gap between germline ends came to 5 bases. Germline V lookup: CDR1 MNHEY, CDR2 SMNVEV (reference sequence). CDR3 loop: CASSPSSYNSPLHF. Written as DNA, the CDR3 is TGTGCCAGCAGTCCAAGCTCCTATAATTCACCCCTCCACTTT.

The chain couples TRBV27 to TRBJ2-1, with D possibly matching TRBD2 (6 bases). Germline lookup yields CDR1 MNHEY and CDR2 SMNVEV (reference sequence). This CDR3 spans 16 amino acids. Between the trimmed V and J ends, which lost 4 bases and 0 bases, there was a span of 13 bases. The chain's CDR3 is CASSSWDSSSYNEQFF. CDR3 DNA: TGTGCCAGCAGTTCTTGGGACTCCAGCTCCTACAATGAGCAGTTCTTC.

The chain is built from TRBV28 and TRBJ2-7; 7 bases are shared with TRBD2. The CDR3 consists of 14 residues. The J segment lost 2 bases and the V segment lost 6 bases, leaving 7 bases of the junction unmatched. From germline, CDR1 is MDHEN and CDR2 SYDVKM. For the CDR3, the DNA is TGTGCCAGCAGCGACCGGGACTACGCCTACGAGCAGTACTTC. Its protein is CASSDRDYAYEQYF.

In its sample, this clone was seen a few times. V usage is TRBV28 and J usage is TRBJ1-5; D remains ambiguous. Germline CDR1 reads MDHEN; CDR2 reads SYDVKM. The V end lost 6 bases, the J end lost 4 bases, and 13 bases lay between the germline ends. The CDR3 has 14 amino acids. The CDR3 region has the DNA TGTGCCAGCAGCCTAACACAGCTGAATCAGCCCCAGCATTTT. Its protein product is CASSLTQLNQPQHF.

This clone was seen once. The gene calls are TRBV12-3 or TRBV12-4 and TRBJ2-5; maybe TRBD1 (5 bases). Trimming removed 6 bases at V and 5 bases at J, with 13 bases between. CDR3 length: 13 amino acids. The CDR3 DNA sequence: TGTGCCAGCAGAACGGACATTGGGGAGACCCAGTACTTC. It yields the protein CASRTDIGETQYF.

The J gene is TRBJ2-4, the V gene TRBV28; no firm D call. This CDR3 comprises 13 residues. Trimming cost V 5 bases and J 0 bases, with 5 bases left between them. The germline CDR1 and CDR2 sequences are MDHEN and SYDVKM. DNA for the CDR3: TGTGCCAGCAGTCCATTAGCCAAAAACATTCAGTACTTC. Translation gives CASSPLAKNIQYF.

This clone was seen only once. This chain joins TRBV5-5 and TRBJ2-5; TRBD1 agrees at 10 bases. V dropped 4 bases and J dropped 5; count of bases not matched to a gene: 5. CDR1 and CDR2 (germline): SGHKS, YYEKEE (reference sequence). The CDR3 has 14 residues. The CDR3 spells CASSRDRGWETQYF. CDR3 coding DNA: TGTGCCAGCAGCCGGGACAGGGGATGGGAGACCCAGTACTTC.

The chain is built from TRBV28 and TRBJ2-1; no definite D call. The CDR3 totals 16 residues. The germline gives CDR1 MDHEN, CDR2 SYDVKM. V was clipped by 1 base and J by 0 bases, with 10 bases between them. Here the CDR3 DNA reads TGTGCCAGCAGTTTATTGATCTTTAGCTCCTACAATGAGCAGTTCTTC. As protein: CASSLLIFSSYNEQFF.

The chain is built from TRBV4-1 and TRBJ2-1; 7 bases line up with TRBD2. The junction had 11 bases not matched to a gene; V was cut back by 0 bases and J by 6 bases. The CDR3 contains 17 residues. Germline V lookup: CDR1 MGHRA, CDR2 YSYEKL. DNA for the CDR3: TGCGCCAGCAGCCAAGATACGACTAGCAGAATTGGCAATGAGCAGTTCTTC. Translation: CASSQDTTSRIGNEQFF.

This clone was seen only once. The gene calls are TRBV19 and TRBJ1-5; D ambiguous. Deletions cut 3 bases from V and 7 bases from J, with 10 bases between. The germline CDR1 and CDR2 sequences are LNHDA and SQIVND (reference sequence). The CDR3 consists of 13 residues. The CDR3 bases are TGTGCCAGTAGTATCCCGGGTGACCAGCCCCAGCATTTT. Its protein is CASSIPGDQPQHF.

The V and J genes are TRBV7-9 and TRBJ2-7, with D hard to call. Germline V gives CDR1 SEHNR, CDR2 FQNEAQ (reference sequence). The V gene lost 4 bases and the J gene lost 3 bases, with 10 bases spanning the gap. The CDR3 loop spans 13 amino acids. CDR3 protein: CASSSLGHYEQYF. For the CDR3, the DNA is TGTGCCAGCAGCTCTCTAGGCCACTACGAGCAGTACTTC.

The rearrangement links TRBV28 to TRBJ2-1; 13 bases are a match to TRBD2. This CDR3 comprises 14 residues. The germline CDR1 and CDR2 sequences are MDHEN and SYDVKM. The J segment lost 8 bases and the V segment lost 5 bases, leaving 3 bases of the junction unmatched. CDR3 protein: CASSPGLAGDEQFF. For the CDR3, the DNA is TGTGCCAGCAGTCCTGGACTAGCGGGGGATGAGCAGTTCTTC.

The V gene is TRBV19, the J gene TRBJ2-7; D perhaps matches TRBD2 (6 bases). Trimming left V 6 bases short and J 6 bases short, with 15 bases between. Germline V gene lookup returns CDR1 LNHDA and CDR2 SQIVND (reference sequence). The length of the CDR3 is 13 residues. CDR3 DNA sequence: TGTGCCAGTAGGCCCCGGGGGTTAGGCGAGCAGTACTTC. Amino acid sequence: CASRPRGLGEQYF.

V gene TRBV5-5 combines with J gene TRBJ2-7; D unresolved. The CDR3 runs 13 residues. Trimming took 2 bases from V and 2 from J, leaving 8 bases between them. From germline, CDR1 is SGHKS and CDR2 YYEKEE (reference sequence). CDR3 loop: CASSFRQPYEQYF. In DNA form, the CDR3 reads TGTGCCAGCAGCTTTCGGCAGCCCTACGAGCAGTACTTC. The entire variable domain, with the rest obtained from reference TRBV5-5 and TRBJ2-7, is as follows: DAGVTQSPTHLIKTRGQQVTLRCSPISGHKSVSWYQQVLGQGPQFIFQYYEKEERGRGNFPDRFSARQFPNYSSELNVNALLLGDSALYLCASSFRQPYEQYFGPGTRLTVT.

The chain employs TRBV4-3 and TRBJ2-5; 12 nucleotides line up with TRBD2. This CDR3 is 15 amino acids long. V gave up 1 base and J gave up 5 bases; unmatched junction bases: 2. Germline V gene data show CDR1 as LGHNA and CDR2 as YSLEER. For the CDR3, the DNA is TGCGCCAGCAGCCAAGGACTAGCGGGAGCGGAGACCCAGTACTTC. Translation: CASSQGLAGAETQYF.

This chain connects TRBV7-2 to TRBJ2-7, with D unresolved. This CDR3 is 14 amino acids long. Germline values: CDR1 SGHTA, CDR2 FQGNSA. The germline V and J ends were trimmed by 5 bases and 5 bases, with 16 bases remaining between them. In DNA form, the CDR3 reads TGTGCCAGCAGCCCCGACTTTGTGGGTAACGAGCAGTACTTC. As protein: CASSPDFVGNEQYF.